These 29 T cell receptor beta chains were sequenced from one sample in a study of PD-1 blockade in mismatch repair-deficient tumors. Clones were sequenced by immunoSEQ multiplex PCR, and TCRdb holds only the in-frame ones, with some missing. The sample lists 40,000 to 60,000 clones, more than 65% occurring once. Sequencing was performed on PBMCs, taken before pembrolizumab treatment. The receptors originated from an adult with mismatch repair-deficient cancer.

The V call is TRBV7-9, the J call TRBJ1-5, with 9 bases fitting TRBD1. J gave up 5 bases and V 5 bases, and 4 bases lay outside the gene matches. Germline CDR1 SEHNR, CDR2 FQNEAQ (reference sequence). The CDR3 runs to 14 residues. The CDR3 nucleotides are TGTGCCAGCAGCGGGACAGGGATTTATCAGCCCCAGCATTTT. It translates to CASSGTGIYQPQHF.

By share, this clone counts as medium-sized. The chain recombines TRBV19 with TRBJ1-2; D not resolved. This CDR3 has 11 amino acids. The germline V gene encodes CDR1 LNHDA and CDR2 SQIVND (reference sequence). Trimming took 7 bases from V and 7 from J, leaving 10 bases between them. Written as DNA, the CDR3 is TGTGCCAGTAAAAGTTTCTTTGGCTACACCTTC. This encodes CASKSFFGYTF.

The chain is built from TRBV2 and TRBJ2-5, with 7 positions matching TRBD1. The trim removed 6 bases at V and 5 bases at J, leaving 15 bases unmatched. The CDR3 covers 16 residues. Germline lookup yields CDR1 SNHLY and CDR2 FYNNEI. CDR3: CASSALRGGGLETQYF. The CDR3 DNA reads TGTGCCAGCAGCGCCTTGAGAGGGGGCGGGTTGGAGACCCAGTACTTC. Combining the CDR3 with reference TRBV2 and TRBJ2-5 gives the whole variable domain EPEVTQTPSHQVTQMGQEVILRCVPISNHLYFYWYRQILGQKVEFLVSFYNNEISEKSEIFDDQFSVERPDGSNFTLKIRSTKLEDSAMYFCASSALRGGGLETQYFGPGTRLLVL.

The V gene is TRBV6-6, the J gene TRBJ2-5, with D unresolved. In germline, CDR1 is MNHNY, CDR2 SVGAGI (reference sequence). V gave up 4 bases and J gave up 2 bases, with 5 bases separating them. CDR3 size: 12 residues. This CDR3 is CASSWSQETQYF. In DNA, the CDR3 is TGTGCCAGCAGTTGGTCTCAAGAGACCCAGTACTTC.

The CDR3: CASSIGRAKGTEAFF. The DNA for the CDR3 is TGTGCCAGTAGTATAGGTAGGGCGAAGGGCACTGAAGCTTTCTTT. The J gene is TRBJ1-1, the V gene TRBV19; D ambiguous. The CDR3 is 15 residues long. Trimming took off 1 base at V and 4 bases at J, with 13 bases between the two ends. Germline CDR1 and CDR2: LNHDA and SQIVND (reference sequence).

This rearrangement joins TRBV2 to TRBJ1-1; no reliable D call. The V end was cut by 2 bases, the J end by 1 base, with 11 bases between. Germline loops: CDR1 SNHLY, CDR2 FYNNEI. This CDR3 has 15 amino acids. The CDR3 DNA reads TGTGCCAGCAGTGAACTCATCTTATCGAACACTGAAGCTTTCTTT. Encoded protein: CASSELILSNTEAFF.

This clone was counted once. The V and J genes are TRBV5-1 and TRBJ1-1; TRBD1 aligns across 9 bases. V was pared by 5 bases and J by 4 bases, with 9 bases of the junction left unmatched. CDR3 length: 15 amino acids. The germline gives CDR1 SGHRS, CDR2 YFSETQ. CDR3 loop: CASRPTGTGITEAFF. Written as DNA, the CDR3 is TGCGCCAGCAGGCCAACCGGGACAGGGATCACTGAAGCTTTCTTT.

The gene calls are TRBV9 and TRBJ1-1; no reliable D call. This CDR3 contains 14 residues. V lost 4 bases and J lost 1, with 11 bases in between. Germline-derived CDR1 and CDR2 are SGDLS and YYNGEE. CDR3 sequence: CASSPWTGNTEAFF. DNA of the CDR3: TGTGCCAGCAGCCCATGGACGGGGAACACTGAAGCTTTCTTT. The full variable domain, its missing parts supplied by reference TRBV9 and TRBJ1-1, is DSGVTQTPKHLITATGQRVTLRCSPRSGDLSVYWYQQSLDQGLQFLIQYYNGEERAKGNILERFSAQQFPDLHSELNLSSLELGDSALYFCASSPWTGNTEAFFGQGTRLTVV.

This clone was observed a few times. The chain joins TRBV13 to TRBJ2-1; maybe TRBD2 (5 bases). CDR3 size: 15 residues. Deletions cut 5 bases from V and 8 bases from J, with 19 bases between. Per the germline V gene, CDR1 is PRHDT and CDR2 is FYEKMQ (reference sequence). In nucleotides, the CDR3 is TGTGCCAGCAGCCGTTTGGAGGAGGATGGATATGAGCAGTTCTTC. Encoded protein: CASSRLEEDGYEQFF.

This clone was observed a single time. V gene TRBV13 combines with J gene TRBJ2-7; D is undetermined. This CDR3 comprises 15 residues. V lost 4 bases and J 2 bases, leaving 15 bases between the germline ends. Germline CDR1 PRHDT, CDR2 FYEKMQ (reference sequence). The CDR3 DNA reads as TGTGCCAGCAGCTCCGCTGAGCGAGGCCCCTACGAGCAGTACTTC. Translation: CASSSAERGPYEQYF.

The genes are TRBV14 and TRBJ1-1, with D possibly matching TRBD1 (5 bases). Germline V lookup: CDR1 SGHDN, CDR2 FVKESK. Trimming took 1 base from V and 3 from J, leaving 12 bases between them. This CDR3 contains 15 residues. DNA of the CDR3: TGTGCCAGCAGCCAAGGGGGGGAGGCGGACACTGAAGCTTTCTTT. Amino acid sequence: CASSQGGEADTEAFF.

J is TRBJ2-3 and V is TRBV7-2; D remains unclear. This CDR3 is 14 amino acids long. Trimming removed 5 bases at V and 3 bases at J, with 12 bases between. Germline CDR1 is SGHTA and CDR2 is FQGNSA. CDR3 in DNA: TGTGCCAGCAGCGTTTCGACCCTAACAGATACGCAGTATTTT. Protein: CASSVSTLTDTQYF.

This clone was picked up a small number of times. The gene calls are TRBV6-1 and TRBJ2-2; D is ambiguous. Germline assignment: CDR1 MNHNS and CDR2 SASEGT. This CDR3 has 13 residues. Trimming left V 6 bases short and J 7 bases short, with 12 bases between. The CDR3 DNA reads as TGTGCCAGCAGGGTCCTTCGAGGCGGGGAGCTGTTTTTT. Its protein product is CASRVLRGGELFF.

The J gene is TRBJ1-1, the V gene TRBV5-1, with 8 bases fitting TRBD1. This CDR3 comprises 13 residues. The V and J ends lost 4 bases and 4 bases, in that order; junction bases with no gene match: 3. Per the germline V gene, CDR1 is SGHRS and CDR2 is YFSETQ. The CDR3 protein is CASSQDRATEAFF. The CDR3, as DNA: TGCGCCAGCAGCCAGGACAGGGCCACTGAAGCTTTCTTT.

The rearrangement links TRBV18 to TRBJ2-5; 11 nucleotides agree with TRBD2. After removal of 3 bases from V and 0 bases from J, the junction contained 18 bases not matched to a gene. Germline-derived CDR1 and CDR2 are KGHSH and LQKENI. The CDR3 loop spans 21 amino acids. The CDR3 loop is CASSPTPGVELTSGNQETQYF. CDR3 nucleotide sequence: TGTGCCAGCTCACCTACCCCGGGTGTAGAGTTGACTAGCGGGAACCAAGAGACCCAGTACTTC.

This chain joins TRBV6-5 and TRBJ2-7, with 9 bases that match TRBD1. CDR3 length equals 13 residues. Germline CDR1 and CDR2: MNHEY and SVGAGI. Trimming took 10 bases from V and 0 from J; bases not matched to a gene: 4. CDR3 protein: CAIRGQGSYEQYF. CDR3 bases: TGTGCCATAAGGGGACAGGGCTCCTACGAGCAGTACTTC.

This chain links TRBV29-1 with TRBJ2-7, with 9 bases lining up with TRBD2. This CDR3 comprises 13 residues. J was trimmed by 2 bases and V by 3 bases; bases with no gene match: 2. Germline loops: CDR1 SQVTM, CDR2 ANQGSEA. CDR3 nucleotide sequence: TGCAGCGTTGAGTCTAGCGGGACCTACGAGCAGTACTTC. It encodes CSVESSGTYEQYF.

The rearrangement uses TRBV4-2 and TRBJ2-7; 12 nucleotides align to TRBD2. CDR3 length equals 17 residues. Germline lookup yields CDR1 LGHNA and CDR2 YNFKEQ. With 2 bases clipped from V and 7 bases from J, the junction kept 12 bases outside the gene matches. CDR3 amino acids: CASSQRLAGVSAREQYF. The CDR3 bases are TGTGCCAGCAGCCAACGACTAGCGGGAGTTTCGGCGCGAGAGCAGTACTTC.

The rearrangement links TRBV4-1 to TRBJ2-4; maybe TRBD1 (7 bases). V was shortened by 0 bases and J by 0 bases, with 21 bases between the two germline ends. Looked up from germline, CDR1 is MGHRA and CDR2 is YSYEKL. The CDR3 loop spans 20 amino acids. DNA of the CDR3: TGCGCCAGCAGCCAAGATCGAGGACAGGTGGGACTTGGAGCCAAAAACATTCAGTACTTC. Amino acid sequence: CASSQDRGQVGLGAKNIQYF.

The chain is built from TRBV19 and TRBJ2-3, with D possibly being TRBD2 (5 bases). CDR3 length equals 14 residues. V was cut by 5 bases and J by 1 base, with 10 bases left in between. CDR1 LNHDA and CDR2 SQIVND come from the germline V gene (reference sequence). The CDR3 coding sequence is TGTGCCAGTAGTGTTCTGCGGGGCACAGATACGCAGTATTTT. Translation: CASSVLRGTDTQYF.

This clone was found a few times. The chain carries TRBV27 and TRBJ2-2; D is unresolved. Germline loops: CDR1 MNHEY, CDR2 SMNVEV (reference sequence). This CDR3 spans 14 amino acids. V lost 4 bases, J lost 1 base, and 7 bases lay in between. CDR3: CASSYGLNTGELFF. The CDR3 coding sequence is TGTGCCAGCAGTTACGGGTTGAACACCGGGGAGCTGTTTTTT.

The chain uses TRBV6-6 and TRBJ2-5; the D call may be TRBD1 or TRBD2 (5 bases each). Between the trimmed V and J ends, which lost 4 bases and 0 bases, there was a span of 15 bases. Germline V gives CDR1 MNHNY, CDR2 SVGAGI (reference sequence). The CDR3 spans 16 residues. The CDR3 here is CASSSGTQGNQETQYF. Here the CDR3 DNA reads TGTGCCAGCAGTTCGGGGACCCAAGGGAACCAAGAGACCCAGTACTTC.

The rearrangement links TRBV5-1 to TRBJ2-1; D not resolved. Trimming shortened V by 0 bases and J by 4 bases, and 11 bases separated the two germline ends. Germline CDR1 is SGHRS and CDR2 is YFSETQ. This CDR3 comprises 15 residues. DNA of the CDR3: TGCGCCAGCAGCTTGGGGACCCAACCGTACAATGAGCAGTTCTTC. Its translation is CASSLGTQPYNEQFF.

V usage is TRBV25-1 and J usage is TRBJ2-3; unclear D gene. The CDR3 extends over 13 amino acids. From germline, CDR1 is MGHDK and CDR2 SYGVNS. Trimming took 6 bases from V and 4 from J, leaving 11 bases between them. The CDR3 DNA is TGTGCCAGCAGGCCCACCACACCAGATACGCAGTATTTT. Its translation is CASRPTTPDTQYF.

Written as DNA, the CDR3 is TGCGCCAGCAGCCAAGCCTACAGGGAAAATCAGCCCCAGCATTTT. Translated: CASSQAYRENQPQHF. This sequence joins TRBV4-3 and TRBJ1-5, with TRBD1 as a possible D gene (6 bases). The ends were cut back, 1 base at V and 4 bases at J, with 11 bases in the middle. The germline V gene encodes CDR1 LGHNA and CDR2 YSLEER. This CDR3 comprises 15 residues.

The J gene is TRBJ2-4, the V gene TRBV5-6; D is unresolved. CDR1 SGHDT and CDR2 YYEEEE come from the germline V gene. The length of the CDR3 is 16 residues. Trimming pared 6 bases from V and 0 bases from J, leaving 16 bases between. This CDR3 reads CASTYGVGLAKNIQYF. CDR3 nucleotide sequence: TGTGCCAGCACCTACGGCGTGGGCCTAGCCAAAAACATTCAGTACTTC. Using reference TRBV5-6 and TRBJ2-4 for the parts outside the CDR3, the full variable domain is DAGVTQSPTHLIKTRGQQVTLRCSPKSGHDTVSWYQQALGQGPQFIFQYYEEEERQRGNFPDRFSGHQFPNYSSELNVNALLLGDSALYLCASTYGVGLAKNIQYFGAGTRLSVL.

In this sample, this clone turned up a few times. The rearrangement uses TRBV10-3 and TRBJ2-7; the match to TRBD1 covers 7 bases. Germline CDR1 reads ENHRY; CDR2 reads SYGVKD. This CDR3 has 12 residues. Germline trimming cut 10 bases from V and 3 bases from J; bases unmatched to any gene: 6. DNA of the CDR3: TGTGCCACCAAGGGGACAGACTACGAGCAGTACTTC. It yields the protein CATKGTDYEQYF.

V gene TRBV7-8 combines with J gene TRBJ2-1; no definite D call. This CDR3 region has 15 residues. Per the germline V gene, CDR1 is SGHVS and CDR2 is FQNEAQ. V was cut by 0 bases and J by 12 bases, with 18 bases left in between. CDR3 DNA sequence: TGTGCCAGCAGCTTAGCTCCCTCACGCACCGAAGGGCAGTTCTTC. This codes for CASSLAPSRTEGQFF.

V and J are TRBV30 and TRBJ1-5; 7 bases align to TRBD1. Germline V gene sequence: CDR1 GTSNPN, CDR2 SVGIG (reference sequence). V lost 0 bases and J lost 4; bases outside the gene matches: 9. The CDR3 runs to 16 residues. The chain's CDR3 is CAWSVPRQGENQPQHF. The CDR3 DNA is TGTGCCTGGAGTGTACCCAGGCAGGGGGAGAATCAGCCCCAGCATTTT.